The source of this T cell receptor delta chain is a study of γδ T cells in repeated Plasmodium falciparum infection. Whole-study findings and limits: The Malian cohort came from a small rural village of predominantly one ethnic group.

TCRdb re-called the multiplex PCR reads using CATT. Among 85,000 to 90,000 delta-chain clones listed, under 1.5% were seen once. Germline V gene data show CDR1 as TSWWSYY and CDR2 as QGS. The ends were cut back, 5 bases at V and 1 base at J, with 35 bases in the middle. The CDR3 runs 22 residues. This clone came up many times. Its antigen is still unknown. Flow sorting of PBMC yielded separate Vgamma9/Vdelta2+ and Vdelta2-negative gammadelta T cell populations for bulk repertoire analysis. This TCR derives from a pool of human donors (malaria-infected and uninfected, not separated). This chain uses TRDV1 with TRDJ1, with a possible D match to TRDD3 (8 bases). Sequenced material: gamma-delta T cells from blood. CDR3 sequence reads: CALGPSFLSTSQYWGLTDKLIF. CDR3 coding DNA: TGTGCTCTTGGGCCATCCTTCCTGTCGACCTCCCAATACTGGGGGCTCACCGATAAACTCATCTTT.